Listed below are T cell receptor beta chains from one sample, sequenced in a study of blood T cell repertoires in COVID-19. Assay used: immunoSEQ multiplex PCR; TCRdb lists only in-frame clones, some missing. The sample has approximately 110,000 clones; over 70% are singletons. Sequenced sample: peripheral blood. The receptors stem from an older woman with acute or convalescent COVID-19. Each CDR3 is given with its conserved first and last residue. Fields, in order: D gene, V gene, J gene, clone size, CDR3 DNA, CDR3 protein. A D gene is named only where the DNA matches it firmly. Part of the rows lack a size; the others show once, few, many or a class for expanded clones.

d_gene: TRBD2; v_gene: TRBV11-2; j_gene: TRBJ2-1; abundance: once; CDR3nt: TGTGCCAGCAGCTTCAATACCGGCCCGGGACTAGCAGGTGAGCAGTTCTTC; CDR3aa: CASSFNTGPGLAGEQFF
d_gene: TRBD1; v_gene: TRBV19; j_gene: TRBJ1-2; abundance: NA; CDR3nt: TGTGCCAGCCGGGACAGGGTTCGTGGCTACACCTTC; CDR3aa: CASRDRVRGYTF
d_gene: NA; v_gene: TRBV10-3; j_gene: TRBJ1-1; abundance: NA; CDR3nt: TGTGCCATCAGTGGGGGGCGCGATGAAGCTTTCTTT; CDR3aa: CAISGGRDEAFF
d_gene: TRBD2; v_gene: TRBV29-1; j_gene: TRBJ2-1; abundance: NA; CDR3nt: TGTTCAGCTGGGACTAGCGACTACAATGAGCAGTTCTTC; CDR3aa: CSAGTSDYNEQFF
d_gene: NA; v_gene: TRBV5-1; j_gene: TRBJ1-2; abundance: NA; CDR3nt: TGCGCCAGCAGCTTGGTATCTGAGAGCTATGGCTACACCTTC; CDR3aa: CASSLVSESYGYTF
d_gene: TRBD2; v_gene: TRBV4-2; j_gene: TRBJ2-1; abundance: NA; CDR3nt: TGTGCCAGCAGCCAAGGACTAGCCTTAAACCAGTTCTTC; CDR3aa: CASSQGLALNQFF
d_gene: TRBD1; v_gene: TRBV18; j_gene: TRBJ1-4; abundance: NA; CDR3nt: TGTGCCAGCTCACCGTCCGGGACAGGCAATGAAAAACTGTTTTTT; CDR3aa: CASSPSGTGNEKLFF
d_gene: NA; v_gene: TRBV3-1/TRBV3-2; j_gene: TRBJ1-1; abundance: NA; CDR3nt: TGTGCCAGCAGCCAAGCCGACAGGAACACTGAAGCTTTCTTT; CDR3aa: CASSQADRNTEAFF
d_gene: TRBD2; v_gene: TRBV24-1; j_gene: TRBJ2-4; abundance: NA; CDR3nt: TGTGCCACCAGTGCCACTCCGGGACTACAAGGCCGAGGCATTCAGTACTTC; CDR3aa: CATSATPGLQGRGIQYF
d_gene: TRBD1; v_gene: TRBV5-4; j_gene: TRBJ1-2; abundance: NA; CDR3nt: TGTGCCAGCAGCTGGGACAGGGGGCTTCTATTGGGCTACACCTTC; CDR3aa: CASSWDRGLLLGYTF
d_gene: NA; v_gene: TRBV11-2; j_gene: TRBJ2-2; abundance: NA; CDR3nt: TGTGCCAGCAGCGTACAGGGCGCTGCCGGGGAGCTGTTTTTT; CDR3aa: CASSVQGAAGELFF
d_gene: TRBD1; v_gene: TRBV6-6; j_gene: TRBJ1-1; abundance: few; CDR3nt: TGTGCCAGCAGATTGGGGACAGTGAACACTGAAGCTTTCTTT; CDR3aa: CASRLGTVNTEAFF
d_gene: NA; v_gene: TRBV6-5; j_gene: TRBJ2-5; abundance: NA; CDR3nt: TGTGCCAGCAGCTCCCCGGGGTACCACCAAGAGACCCAGTACTTC; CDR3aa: CASSSPGYHQETQYF
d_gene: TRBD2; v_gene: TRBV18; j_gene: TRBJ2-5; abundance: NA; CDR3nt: TGTGCCAGCTCAGTAGCGGGGGGGCCTGAGGAGACCCAGTACTTC; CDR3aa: CASSVAGGPEETQYF
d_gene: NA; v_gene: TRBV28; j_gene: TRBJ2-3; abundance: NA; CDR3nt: TGTGCCAGCAGTTCTGGGCAGGTGGGTCGCACAGATACGCAGTATTTT; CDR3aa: CASSSGQVGRTDTQYF
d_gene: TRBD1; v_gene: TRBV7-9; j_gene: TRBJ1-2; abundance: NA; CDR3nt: TGTGCCAGCAGCCTCACAGGGGGCGCGTACTATGGCTACACCTTC; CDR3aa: CASSLTGGAYYGYTF
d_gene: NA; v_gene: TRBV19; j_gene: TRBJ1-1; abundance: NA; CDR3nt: TGTGCCAGTAGGCCTGACTTCTTTAGGACTGAAGCTTTCTTT; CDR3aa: CASRPDFFRTEAFF
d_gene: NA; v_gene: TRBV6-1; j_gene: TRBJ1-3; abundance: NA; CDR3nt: TGTGCCAGCAGTGATTACCGGGACTCTGGAAACACCATATATTTT; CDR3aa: CASSDYRDSGNTIYF
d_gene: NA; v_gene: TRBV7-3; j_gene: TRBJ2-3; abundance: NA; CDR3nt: TGTGCCAGCAGCTTATTCGGGGATCCCAGCACAGATACGCAGTATTTT; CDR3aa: CASSLFGDPSTDTQYF
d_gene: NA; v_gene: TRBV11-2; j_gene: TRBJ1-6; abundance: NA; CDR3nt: TGTGCCAGCAGCCGCGAACCGGGTGGGTCACCCCTCCACTTT; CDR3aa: CASSREPGGSPLHF